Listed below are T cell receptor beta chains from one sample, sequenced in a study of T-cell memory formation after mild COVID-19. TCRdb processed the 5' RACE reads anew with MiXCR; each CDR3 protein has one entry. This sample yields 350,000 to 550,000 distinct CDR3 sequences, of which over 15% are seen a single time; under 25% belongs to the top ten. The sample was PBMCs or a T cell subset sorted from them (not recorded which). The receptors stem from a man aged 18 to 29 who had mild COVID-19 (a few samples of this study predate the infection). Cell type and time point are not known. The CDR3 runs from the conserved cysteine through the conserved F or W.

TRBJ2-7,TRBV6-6,CASRTEKHEQYF
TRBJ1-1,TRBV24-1,CATSDSLGAATEAFF
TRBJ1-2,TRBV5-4,CASSLAVRGLDYGYTF
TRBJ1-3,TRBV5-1,CASSMTGHSGNTIYF
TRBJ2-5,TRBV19,CASIGSPAGGEETQYF
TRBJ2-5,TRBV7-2,CASSPMGISGGGQETQYF
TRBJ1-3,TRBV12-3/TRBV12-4,CASSPDRGSRGNTIYF
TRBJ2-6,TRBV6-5,CASSRRQGASSGANVLTF
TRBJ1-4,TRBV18,CASSPGPLNEKLFF
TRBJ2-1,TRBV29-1,CSVEDAGADGSDEQFF
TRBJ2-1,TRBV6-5,CASSYRGAGNEQFF
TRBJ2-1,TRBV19,CASSRTSGDHNEQFF
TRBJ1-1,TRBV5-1,CASLGTNTEAFF
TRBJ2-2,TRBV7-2,CASSSRGLDGELFF
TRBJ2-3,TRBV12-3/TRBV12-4,CASSFEPDDTQYF
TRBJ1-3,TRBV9,CASSAGGTSGNTIYF
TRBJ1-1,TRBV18,CASSPTSTEAFF
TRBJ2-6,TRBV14,CASSRQGYHSGANVLTF
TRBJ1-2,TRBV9,CASSVATGAGYGYTF
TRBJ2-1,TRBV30,CAWSFGQGPYF
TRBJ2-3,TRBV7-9,CASSLGPAGHTDTQYF
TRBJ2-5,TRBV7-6,CASSSSGGGTQYF
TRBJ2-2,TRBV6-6,CASSYQTGELFF
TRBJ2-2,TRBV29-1,CSVRATNTGELFF
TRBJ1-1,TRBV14,CASSRGQMAFF
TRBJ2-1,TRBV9,CASSGGLAETSEQFF
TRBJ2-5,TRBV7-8,CASSSSTRAPKETQYF
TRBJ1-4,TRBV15,CATSRDLATNEKLFF
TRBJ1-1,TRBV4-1,CASSQVVGYTEAFF
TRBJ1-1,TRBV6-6,CASSYEGQTEAFF
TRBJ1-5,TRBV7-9,CASSPSGGDQPQHF
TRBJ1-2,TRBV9,CASSPTGTANYGYTF
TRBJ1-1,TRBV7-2,CASSVTGALNTEAFF
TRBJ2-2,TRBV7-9,CASSLGGTGGSGELFF
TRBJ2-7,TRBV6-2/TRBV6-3,CASRNRGTYEQYF
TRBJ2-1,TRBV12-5,CASGLVSYNEQFF
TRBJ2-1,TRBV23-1,CASSHRTSGGHGNEQFF
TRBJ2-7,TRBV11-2,CASSLESRGYEQYF
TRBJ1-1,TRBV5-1,CASSRNQNTEAFF
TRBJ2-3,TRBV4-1,CASSQVGSTQYF
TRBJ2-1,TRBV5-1,CASSRTGLGEQFF
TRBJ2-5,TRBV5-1,CASSHEGQGKTQYF
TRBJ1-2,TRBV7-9,CAYKPKVGGYGYTF
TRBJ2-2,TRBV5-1,CASRSLATNTGELFF
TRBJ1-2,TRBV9,CASRPGTGDYGYTF
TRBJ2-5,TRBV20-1,CSARGGETQYF
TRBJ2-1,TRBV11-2,CASSSPLVGSGGAWEQFF
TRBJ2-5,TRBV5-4,CSSANRGYETQYF